These 26 T cell receptor beta chains were all obtained from the same sample, sequenced in a study of Ad26.COV2.S vaccination and SARS-CoV-2 variants. The treatment was: over 15 received Ad26.COV2.S at low or high dose, single or two shots; 5 received placebo; per-sample allocation not given. Samples came from day 63 after the first vaccine or placebo injection. Sequencing was performed with immunoSEQ multiplex PCR; in TCRdb, only in-frame clones are kept and a portion is missing. The sample lists roughly 700,000 clones, 70% to 90% seen once, with 1.5% in the top ten. The starting material was peripheral blood, obtained in a trial of Ad26.COV2.S vaccine versus placebo. The receptors stem from a person aged 18-65 years who received the Ad26.COV2.S COVID-19 vaccine or a placebo.

The rearrangement links TRBV7-9 to TRBJ2-4; D is undetermined. CDR3 size: 14 residues. The V gene's germline CDR1 is SEHNR and CDR2 FQNEAQ (reference sequence). Deletions cut 3 bases from V and 0 bases from J, with 6 bases between. The chain's CDR3 is CASSFELAKNIQYF. In DNA form, the CDR3 reads TGTGCCAGCAGCTTTGAGCTAGCCAAAAACATTCAGTACTTC.

The chain carries TRBV10-3 and TRBJ2-7; TRBD2 aligns across 10 bases. This CDR3 has 14 amino acids. In germline, CDR1 is ENHRY, CDR2 SYGVKD. V gave up 7 bases and J gave up 2 bases; unmatched junction bases: 5. CDR3 sequence: CAITRTSGTYEQYF. The CDR3 nucleotides read TGTGCCATCACCAGGACTAGCGGAACCTACGAGCAGTACTTC.

This chain links TRBV7-9 with TRBJ2-7; TRBD2 matches at 7 bases. CDR1 and CDR2 (germline): SEHNR, FQNEAQ (reference sequence). The length of the CDR3 is 11 residues. J was trimmed by 9 bases and V by 5 bases; bases with no gene match: 4. CDR3 loop: CASSLGEGQYF. The CDR3 nucleotides read TGTGCCAGCAGCCTGGGGGAGGGGCAGTACTTC.

The rearrangement uses TRBV24-1 and TRBJ2-1; 9 nucleotides align to TRBD2. There are 16 residues in the CDR3. The V gene end was trimmed by 3 bases and the J gene end by 2 bases; junction bases not matched to a gene: 4. Germline loops: CDR1 KGHDR, CDR2 SFDVKD. CDR3 in DNA: TGTGCCACCAGTGATGCGGGAGGGCCAACCTACAATGAGCAGTTCTTC. This codes for CATSDAGGPTYNEQFF.

The chain is built from TRBV14 and TRBJ1-1; no clear D gene. Trimming left V 1 base short and J 1 base short, with 7 bases between. Per germline, CDR1 SGHDN and CDR2 FVKESK. The CDR3 consists of 14 residues. DNA of the CDR3: TGTGCCAGCAGCCAAGGGTCGTGGAACACTGAAGCTTTCTTT. The encoded protein is CASSQGSWNTEAFF. The complete variable domain, with remaining parts taken from reference TRBV14 and TRBJ1-1, reads EAGVTQFPSHSVIEKGQTVTLRCDPISGHDNLYWYRRVMGKEIKFLLHFVKESKQDESGMPNNRFLAERTGGTYSTLKVQPAELEDSGVYFCASSQGSWNTEAFFGQGTRLTVV.

The gene calls are TRBV5-1 and TRBJ1-1; D is undetermined. Trimming removed 0 bases from V and 7 bases from J, with 4 bases in between. The CDR3 loop spans 11 amino acids. The V gene's germline CDR1 is SGHRS and CDR2 YFSETQ. The CDR3 nucleotides are TGCGCCAGCAGCTTGGCCGGTGAAGCTTTCTTT. Protein sequence: CASSLAGEAFF.

The chain carries TRBV27 and TRBJ2-7, with D possibly TRBD2 on 5 matching bases. Trimming stripped 0 bases from V and 7 bases from J, with 16 bases between. Germline V gives CDR1 MNHEY, CDR2 SMNVEV (reference sequence). The CDR3 loop spans 15 amino acids. CDR3 protein: CASSLSMRASGEQYF. In nucleotides, the CDR3 is TGTGCCAGCAGTTTATCTATGAGGGCCTCCGGGGAGCAGTACTTC.

This clone was observed once. The chain has TRBV7-2 and TRBJ2-7, with TRBD2 as a possible D gene (5 bases). The CDR3 sequence is 15 residues long. V shed 1 base and J shed 7 bases, with 17 bases lying between them. Germline V gives CDR1 SGHTA, CDR2 FQGNSA. CDR3 protein: CASSLVVFAGPEQYF. CDR3 nucleotide sequence: TGTGCCAGCAGCTTAGTCGTATTCGCGGGTCCTGAGCAGTACTTC.

This clone showed up just once. This chain uses TRBV2 with TRBJ2-7, with D uncertain. With 1 base removed from V and 0 bases from J, the gap between germline ends came to 10 bases. This CDR3 spans 15 amino acids. Germline CDR1 reads SNHLY; CDR2 reads FYNNEI. CDR3 coding DNA: TGTGCCAGCAGTGAAGGACAACGATACTCCTACGAGCAGTACTTC. Its protein is CASSEGQRYSYEQYF.

The V call is TRBV10-3, the J call TRBJ1-1, with 9 positions matching TRBD1. The CDR3 sequence is 14 residues long. V lost 10 bases, J lost 5 bases, and 11 bases stayed unmatched. CDR1 and CDR2 from the germline V gene are ENHRY and SYGVKD. The chain's CDR3 is CATDPGQGWTEAFF. The CDR3 DNA follows: TGTGCCACTGACCCGGGACAGGGTTGGACTGAAGCTTTCTTT.

The V gene is TRBV5-1, the J gene TRBJ2-7; D not resolved. The CDR3 runs to 13 residues. The germline V gene has CDR1 SGHRS and CDR2 YFSETQ. The germline V and J ends were trimmed by 0 bases and 3 bases, with 7 bases remaining between them. The CDR3 bases are TGCGCCAGCAGCTTGGCTACTCACTACGAGCAGTACTTC. It codes for CASSLATHYEQYF. The full variable domain, completed using reference TRBV5-1 and TRBJ2-7, is KAGVTQTPRYLIKTRGQQVTLSCSPISGHRSVSWYQQTPGQGLQFLFEYFSETQRNKGNFPGRFSGRQFSNSRSEMNVSTLELGDSALYLCASSLATHYEQYFGPGTRLTVT.

The gene calls are TRBV30 and TRBJ1-4; D is uncertain. This CDR3 is built from 15 residues. Per the germline V gene, CDR1 is GTSNPN and CDR2 is SVGIG (reference sequence). V lost 0 bases to trimming and J lost 3 bases, with 11 bases between them. CDR3 bases: TGTGCCTGGAGTGTAGGTGGACTCCCTAATGAAAAACTGTTTTTT. It is translated as CAWSVGGLPNEKLFF.

The rearrangement links TRBV5-4 to TRBJ2-1; TRBD1 matches at 7 bases. Germline CDR1 is SGHNT and CDR2 is YYREEE (reference sequence). CDR3 length: 17 amino acids. With V trimmed by 0 bases and J by 6 bases, 12 bases remained unmatched. The CDR3 sequence is CASSLAPTGSSLNEQFF. The DNA of the CDR3 is TGTGCCAGCAGCTTGGCCCCGACAGGGTCGTCCCTCAATGAGCAGTTCTTC.

The J gene is TRBJ2-7, the V gene TRBV5-1; 9 bases are a match to TRBD1. The CDR3 extends over 15 amino acids. Germline V CDR1 and CDR2: SGHRS, YFSETQ. Unmatched junction bases numbered 9, after V lost 3 bases and J lost 5 bases. DNA of the CDR3: TGCGCCAGCAGCTCAACCGGGACAGGGTTTGACGAGCAGTACTTC. Protein sequence: CASSSTGTGFDEQYF.

V is TRBV7-9 and J is TRBJ1-5; perhaps TRBD1 as D (5 bases). The ends were cut back, 4 bases at V and 11 bases at J, with 15 bases in the middle. Germline assignment: CDR1 SEHNR and CDR2 FQNEAQ (reference sequence). This CDR3 has 13 residues. This chain's CDR3 is CASSWGGSGSQHF. CDR3 DNA: TGTGCCAGCAGCTGGGGCGGGAGTGGTTCCCAGCATTTT.

This clone came up once. This sequence joins TRBV5-4 and TRBJ2-7; D possibly corresponds to TRBD1 (6 bases). Trimming took 1 base from V and 0 from J, leaving 8 bases between them. Germline CDR1 reads SGHNT; CDR2 reads YYREEE (reference sequence). CDR3 size: 14 residues. The CDR3 region is CASSLTGPSYEQYF. CDR3 coding DNA: TGTGCCAGCAGCTTGACAGGGCCCTCCTACGAGCAGTACTTC.

This clone was picked up one time. The chain recombines TRBV19 with TRBJ1-6; 8 bases are a match to TRBD1. J gave up 0 bases and V 3 bases, and 4 bases lay outside the gene matches. CDR1 is LNHDA, CDR2 SQIVND, per germline (reference sequence). CDR3 length: 17 residues. CDR3 bases: TGTGCCAGTAGTATCAACGGACAGGGCTCCTATAATTCACCCCTCCACTTT. It yields the protein CASSINGQGSYNSPLHF.

In regard to this clone: This specimen includes other DNA sequences encoding the same CDR3. The V gene is TRBV7-2, the J gene TRBJ2-7; TRBD1 aligns across 7 bases. The CDR3 is made up of 14 amino acids. V lost 1 base, J lost 3 bases, and 3 bases stayed unmatched. The germline V gene has CDR1 SGHTA and CDR2 FQGNSA. The CDR3 sequence: CASSLGQGGYEQYF. CDR3 sequence (DNA): TGTGCCAGCAGCTTAGGACAGGGTGGCTACGAGCAGTACTTC.

This clone was recorded only once. The J gene is TRBJ2-1, the V gene TRBV24-1; 9 bases are a match to TRBD1. J gave up 4 bases and V 9 bases, and 3 bases lay outside the gene matches. CDR1 is KGHDR and CDR2 is SFDVKD in the germline V gene. The CDR3 sequence is 13 residues long. The CDR3 here is CATEDRGYNEQFF. CDR3 bases: TGTGCCACCGAGGACAGGGGATACAATGAGCAGTTCTTC.

This clone was seen a single time. The rearrangement links TRBV5-6 to TRBJ2-7; TRBD1 agrees at 10 bases. J gave up 4 bases and V 5 bases, and 9 bases lay outside the gene matches. This CDR3 has 15 amino acids. The germline gives CDR1 SGHDT, CDR2 YYEEEE. DNA for the CDR3: TGTGCCAGCAGATTTAGGACAGGGGGGTGGTACGAGCAGTACTTC. It is translated as CASRFRTGGWYEQYF.

This clone turned up a few times. This chain joins TRBV7-9 and TRBJ2-1; no clear D. Germline V gives CDR1 SEHNR, CDR2 FQNEAQ (reference sequence). The CDR3 totals 12 residues. Trimming cost V 3 bases and J 10 bases, with 10 bases left between them. This CDR3 reads CASSFSRDEQFF. The CDR3 coding sequence is TGTGCCAGCAGCTTTAGCAGAGACGAGCAGTTCTTC.

The chain recombines TRBV5-1 with TRBJ2-1; either TRBD1 or TRBD2 may supply D (5 bases each). From germline, CDR1 is SGHRS and CDR2 YFSETQ. This CDR3 is 14 amino acids long. V was cut by 6 bases and J by 4 bases, with 14 bases left in between. The CDR3 DNA is TGCGCCAGCAAGGGGCGGGCCGGGTACAATGAGCAGTTCTTC. Its protein is CASKGRAGYNEQFF.

V usage is TRBV9 and J usage is TRBJ2-3, with 9 bases fitting TRBD2. V lost 2 bases to trimming and J lost 4 bases; unmatched junction nucleotides: 5. In germline, CDR1 is SGDLS, CDR2 YYNGEE. The CDR3 contains 15 residues. The CDR3 nucleotides read TGTGCCAGCAGCGTCGCGGGGGGGCGTGCAGATACGCAGTATTTT. Translated: CASSVAGGRADTQYF.

About this clone: The sample holds other DNA sequences that translate to the same CDR3. The V gene is TRBV18, the J gene TRBJ1-5; D gene unclear. V was cut by 3 bases and J by 5 bases, with 11 bases left in between. Per the germline V gene, CDR1 is KGHSH and CDR2 is LQKENI. The CDR3 consists of 14 residues. The CDR3 sequence is CASSPQDGDQPQHF. The CDR3 nucleotides are TGTGCCAGCTCACCCCAGGACGGTGATCAGCCCCAGCATTTT.

The chain joins TRBV4-1 to TRBJ2-1, with 9 bases aligning to TRBD1. This CDR3 comprises 18 residues. CDR1 MGHRA and CDR2 YSYEKL come from the germline V gene. The ends lost 3 bases at V and 2 bases at J; junction bases unmatched: 11. The CDR3 here is CASSQTTLGQGTYNEQFF. Here the CDR3 DNA reads TGCGCCAGCAGCCAGACTACCCTGGGACAGGGCACCTACAATGAGCAGTTCTTC.

The V call is TRBV3-1 (or the pseudogene TRBV3-2), the J call TRBJ2-5; D uncertain. Germline V gene sequence: CDR1 LGHDT, CDR2 YNNKEL (reference sequence). Trimming removed 4 bases at V and 5 bases at J, with 8 bases between. CDR3 size: 12 residues. The CDR3 DNA reads TGTGCCAGCAGCCGCCTTCCGGAGACCCAGTACTTC. Protein sequence: CASSRLPETQYF.